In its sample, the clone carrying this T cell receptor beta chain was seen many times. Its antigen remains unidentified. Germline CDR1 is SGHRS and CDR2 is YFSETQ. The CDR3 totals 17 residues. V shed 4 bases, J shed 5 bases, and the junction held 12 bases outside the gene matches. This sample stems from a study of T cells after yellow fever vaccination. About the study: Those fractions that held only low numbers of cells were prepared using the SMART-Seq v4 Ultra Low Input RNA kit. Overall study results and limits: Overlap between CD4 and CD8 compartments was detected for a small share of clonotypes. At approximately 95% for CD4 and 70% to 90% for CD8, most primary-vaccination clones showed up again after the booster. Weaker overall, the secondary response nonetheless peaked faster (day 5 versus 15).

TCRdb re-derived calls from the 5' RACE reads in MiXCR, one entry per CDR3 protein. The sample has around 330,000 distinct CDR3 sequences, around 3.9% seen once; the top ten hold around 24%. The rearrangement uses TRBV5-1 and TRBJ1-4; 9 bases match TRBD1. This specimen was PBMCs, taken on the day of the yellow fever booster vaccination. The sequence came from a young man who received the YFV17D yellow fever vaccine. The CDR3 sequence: CASSGGQGSRRNEKLFF. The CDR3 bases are TGCGCCAGCAGCGGAGGACAGGGGAGCAGAAGGAATGAAAAACTGTTTTTT.